The source of this TCR beta chain is a study of glioma-infiltrating T cells after dendritic cell vaccination. Primers: 60 V beta forward and 13 J beta reverse. TCRdb's table, derived via immunoSEQ multiplex PCR, lists solely in-frame clones and lacks some. Seen here are just under 100,000 clones, approximately 80% observed once, and the top ten hold about 5.7%. Time point: after dendritic cell vaccination, including at tumor progression/relapse. The CDR3 sequence is 14 residues long. V dropped 6 bases and J dropped 8 bases, with 19 bases sitting between them. Germline CDR1 and CDR2: MNHEY and SVGAGI. J is TRBJ1-2 and V is TRBV6-5; the D gene is possibly TRBD1 (6 bases). This sequence originates from a human donor with glioblastoma. Sequences were derived from blood, sampled after dendritic cell vaccination. DNA for the CDR3: TGTGCCAGCAGAAAGGACTCAGGGGTAGAAGGCTACACCTTC. Protein product: CASRKDSGVEGYTF.